Listed below are T cell receptor beta chains from one sample, sequenced in a study of T cell responses to AZD1222 COVID-19 vaccine. Only in-frame clones appear in the TCRdb table, and some are missing; sequencing was by immunoSEQ multiplex PCR. The sample has more than 90,000 clones, about 90% seen once. The sample consisted of peripheral blood, taken on day 0 of AZD1222 vaccination. The source of these receptors is an adult in good health. CDR3s include the opening cysteine and the closing phenylalanine or tryptophan. Each record gives: V gene, J gene, D gene, CDR3 DNA, CDR3 protein. D genes are given only for firm matches.

>TRBV11-2|TRBJ2-2|TRBD1
TGTGCCAGCAGCTTTATTACAGGGGGTTACGGGGAGCTGTTTTTT
CASSFITGGYGELFF
>TRBV19|TRBJ2-1|TRBD2
TGTGCCAGTAGTATAGATTCGACTAGCGGGAGACCCAAAGGGCAGTTCTTC
CASSIDSTSGRPKGQFF
>TRBV18|TRBJ1-5|TRBD1
TGTGCCAGCTCAATCGACAGGGTGGGTAGCAATCAGCCCCAGCATTTT
CASSIDRVGSNQPQHF
>TRBV2|TRBJ2-1|TRBD1
TGTGCCAGCAACCCGACAGGGGGCCGATACAATGAGCAGTTCTTC
CASNPTGGRYNEQFF
>TRBV25-1|TRBJ2-7|TRBD1
TGTGCCAGCCAACCGGATGTAGCATCGACAGGGGGCTACGAGCAGTACTTC
CASQPDVASTGGYEQYF
>TRBV27|TRBJ2-3|NA
TGTGCCAGCAGTTGGGGGGCTGGCACAGATACGCAGTATTTT
CASSWGAGTDTQYF
>TRBV20-1|TRBJ1-1|NA
TGCAGTGCTAGTCCCTGGAACACTGAAGCTTTCTTT
CSASPWNTEAFF
>TRBV7-2|TRBJ1-2|NA
TGTGCCAGCAGCTTCTCGGGGGGCGAGACCGGCTACACCTTC
CASSFSGGETGYTF
>TRBV2|TRBJ2-7|NA
TGTGCCAGCAGTGAAGGTATCGTCCCTGACGAGCAGTACTTC
CASSEGIVPDEQYF
>TRBV3-1/TRBV3-2|TRBJ1-4|NA
TGTGCCAGCAGCCAATGGCAGGGTAATGAAAAACTGTTTTTT
CASSQWQGNEKLFF
>TRBV18|TRBJ1-6|NA
TGTGCCAGCTCACCGGTGCTGGGCCGAAATTCACCCCTCCACTTT
CASSPVLGRNSPLHF
>TRBV10-2|TRBJ2-7|TRBD2
TGCGCCAGCAGTGAGCCCCACACCTTAGCGGGGACCCCTACGGAGCAGTACTTC
CASSEPHTLAGTPTEQYF
>TRBV15|TRBJ2-6|TRBD1
TGTGCCACCGGGGCGGGACAGGGCATCTCTGGGGCCAACGTCCTGACTTTC
CATGAGQGISGANVLTF